The entry below gives a single T cell receptor (beta chain) sequence along with its context. Only in-frame clones appear in the TCRdb table, and some are missing; sequencing was by immunoSEQ multiplex PCR. The profile covers 150,000 to 200,000 clones, with over 70% appearing a single time and approximately 9.9% taken by the ten largest. J gave up 4 bases and V 7 bases, and 5 bases lay outside the gene matches. Per germline, CDR1 MNHEY and CDR2 SVGAGI. This CDR3 is 15 amino acids long. The sample belongs to a study of blood T cell repertoires in COVID-19. Donors of Cohort 3 who recovered were those that had two negative PCRs, clearance, or symptom resolution.

The receptor's source is a man aged 45-65 years who had recovered from COVID-19. Sequencing used PBMCs or T cells enriched from blood (not recorded which). The genes are TRBV6-5 and TRBJ2-7; 15 bases align to TRBD2. DNA of the CDR3: TGTGCCAGCACCCCCGGACTAGCGGGAGGGTACGAGCAGTACTTC. Translation gives CASTPGLAGGYEQYF.